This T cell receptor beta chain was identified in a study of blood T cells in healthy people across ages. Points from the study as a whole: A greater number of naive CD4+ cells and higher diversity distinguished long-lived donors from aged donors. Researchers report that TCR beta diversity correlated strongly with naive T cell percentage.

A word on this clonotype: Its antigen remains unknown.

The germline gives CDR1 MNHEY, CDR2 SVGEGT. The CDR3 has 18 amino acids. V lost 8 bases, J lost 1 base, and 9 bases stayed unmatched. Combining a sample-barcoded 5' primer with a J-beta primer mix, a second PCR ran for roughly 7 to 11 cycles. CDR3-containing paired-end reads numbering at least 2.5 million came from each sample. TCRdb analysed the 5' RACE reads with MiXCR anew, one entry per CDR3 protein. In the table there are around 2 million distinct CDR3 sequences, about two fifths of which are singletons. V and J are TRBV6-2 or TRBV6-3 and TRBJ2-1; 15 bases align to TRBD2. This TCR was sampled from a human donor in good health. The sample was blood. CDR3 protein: CASRGLAGGLGSYNEQFF. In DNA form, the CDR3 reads TGTGCCAGCCGAGGACTAGCGGGGGGGCTGGGGTCCTACAATGAGCAGTTCTTC.